This T cell receptor beta chain is drawn from a study of blood T cells in healthy people across ages. Note on this clonotype: Its antigen is unidentified.

Using a J-beta primer mix together with a sample-barcoded 5' primer, a second PCR was run for about 7 to 12 cycles. MiXCR was run by TCRdb on the 5' RACE reads, yielding one entry per CDR3 protein. The repertoire holds approximately 800,000 distinct CDR3 sequences, with 36% as singletons. Regarding the study as a whole: Older age coincided with a roughly linear decline in TCR beta diversity per million T cells.

This TCR came from a man aged 18 to 35 in good health. Material for sequencing was blood.

The CDR3 is CASSQSTGGAYGYTF. CDR3 DNA: TGCGCCAGCAGCCAATCGACAGGGGGGGCCTATGGCTACACCTTC. The V gene is TRBV4-3, the J gene TRBJ1-2, with 9 bases identical to TRBD1. Trimming at V came to 2 bases and at J to 4 bases, leaving 5 bases not matched to a gene. This CDR3 is built from 15 residues. Germline CDR1 reads LGHNA; CDR2 reads YSLEER.